This entry describes one T cell receptor (beta chain). Its binding antigen is unknown. It has no much larger one-base neighbor in the sample; base qualities were not kept. Other DNA sequences within the sample encode an identical CDR3. The library relied on the immunoSEQ multiplex PCR assay. In most patients, genomic DNA was isolated using the Qiagen DNeasy Blood and Tissue Kit and sent frozen to Adaptive Biotechnologies for TCR sequencing. For most patients, genomic DNA was subjected to high-throughput TCR-beta CDR3 sequencing by Adaptive Biotechnologies. As for the original processing: TCR sequencing data for 15 to 20 patients were retrieved from Adaptive's ImmunoSEQ software; three other patients were processed with MiXCR and VDJtools. To correct CD4 versus CD8 sorting errors, sequences present in both subsets at a frequency ratio below 5:1 were removed. CDR3 nucleotide sequences shared between donor and recipient were removed because their origin could not be assigned. At least 2-fold expansion over unstimulated cells and a minimum CFSE-low frequency of 0.002% (template counts) or 0.001% (read counts) were required for clones to be classified as alloreactive. Clones detected in sequenced pre-transplant spleen, lymph node, or MLR CFSE-low populations of the donor or recipient were defined as mappable. Cumulative frequency of alloreactive clones was calculated as a percentage of all sequences weighted by copy number. TCRdb took this table from immuneACCESS and kept in-frame rearrangements with V and J called. Such tables lack part of the clones; where checked against another copy, unresolved V genes explain under half of the gap, and the rest is unexplained. V and J calls plus clone size are reproduced from that table; the DNA served to infer D and trimming. The sample contains 25,000 to 35,000 clones, 70% to 85% of them found a single time. The ten largest clonotypes hold around 20% of the sample.

The time point label of this sample denotes: cells obtained before transplantation from donor or recipient. CD3+CD4+ and CD3+CD8+ populations were FACS-sorted from unstimulated pre-transplant donor and recipient cells taken from spleen or lymph nodes. These data come from a study of graft-versus-host responses after intestinal transplantation (dated by TCRdb to 2020 to 2022). Describing the broader study: Multivisceral, liver-intestinal, or isolated intestinal transplants were received by the recipients. Anti-thymocyte globulin induction was given to all recipients, followed by maintenance tacrolimus and steroids for two to four years. After intestinal transplantation, graft-versus-host and host-versus-graft alloreactive T cell clones in the graft, circulation and bone marrow were tracked using bulk TCR-beta CDR3 sequencing. Alloreactive clones were identified by sequencing pre-transplant mixed lymphocyte reaction products and comparing them with unstimulated pre-transplant donor and recipient T cells. The cohort enrolled some 23 intestinal transplant recipients, one of whom was a retransplant, and a few patients without pretransplant specimens were excluded. Donor T cell macrochimerism was defined as a peak of at least 4% donor T cells among recipient peripheral blood mononuclear cells. Rather than going through the commercial service, samples from a few later patients were sequenced in-house on an Illumina MiSeq and processed with MiXCR. Paper-wide results and their limitations: Early after transplant, declines in HvG clones were associated with peak levels of circulating GvH clones. In patients with donor T cell macrochimerism, the allografts had high GvH to HvG T cell clonal ratios. The conclusions were limited by the relatively low number and heterogeneity of the intestinal transplant patients. GvH clones turned up in recipient bone marrow, with some appearing earlier in ileal mucosa or blood, a pattern consistent with an intestinal mucosal origin.

The specimen was unstimulated CD8+ T cells sorted from spleen or lymph node cells, collected before intestinal transplant. The TCR comes from a human donor who received an intestinal transplant.

The DNA sequence reads TGTGCCAGTAGCCCGTCGAACACTGAAGCTTTCTTT. Translation gives CASSPSNTEAFF. Recombination joined TRBV19 with TRBJ1-1, with the D segment identity uncertain. The germline V gene (reference sequence) yields LNHDA for CDR1 and SQIVND for CDR2. The CDR3 goes from the cysteine to the phenylalanine over 12 residues. The read is trimmed to its CDR3 DNA, 36 bases read in frame from base 1. Trimming takes 6 bases from V and 1 base from J, and the germline ends sit 6 bases apart. This CDR3, with the reference TRBV19 and TRBJ1-1 proteins standing in past its ends, gives the full variable domain DGGITQSPKYLFRKEGQNVTLSCEQNLNHDAMYWYRQDPGQGLRLIYYSQIVNDFQKGDIAEGYSVSREKKESFPLTVTSAQKNPTAFYLCASSPSNTEAFFGQGTRLTVV.